These 10 T cell receptor beta chains share one sample of origin, sequenced in a study of CD8 T cells in ankylosing spondylitis. TCRdb independently ran MiXCR on the 5' RACE reads; one entry per CDR3 protein. The repertoire holds 190,000 or so distinct CDR3 sequences, more than 10% seen once, with about 15% in the top ten. Sequenced material: blood, either unsorted or a sorted T cell fraction (not recorded which). Every receptor here comes from a male donor with ankylosing spondylitis or in good health (not recorded which).

The rearrangement uses TRBV19 and TRBJ2-7; possibly TRBD2 for D (7 bases). Germline V CDR1 and CDR2: LNHDA, SQIVND (reference sequence). CDR3 length: 15 amino acids. Trimming cost V 1 base and J 5 bases, with 15 bases left between them. This CDR3 reads CASSIVGGLDDEQYF. The CDR3 DNA follows: TGTGCCAGTAGTATAGTGGGGGGGCTGGACGACGAGCAGTACTTC.

This clonotype was detected many times. The chain employs TRBV5-1 and TRBJ2-2, with D perhaps matching TRBD1 (6 bases). The CDR3 length is 14 residues. Germline CDR1 is SGHRS and CDR2 is YFSETQ. Trimming took 5 bases from V and 3 from J, leaving 11 bases between them. CDR3 bases: TGCGCCAGCAGTGACCCAGGGGACACCGGGGAGCTGTTTTTT. Its translation: CASSDPGDTGELFF.

This clonotype was detected only a few times. The CDR3: CASSFFILAGSQEQFF. The CDR3 DNA reads TGTGCCAGCAGCTTCTTTATACTAGCGGGATCTCAGGAGCAGTTCTTC. V is TRBV7-9 and J is TRBJ2-1, with TRBD2 matching over 10 bases. Germline lookup yields CDR1 SEHNR and CDR2 FQNEAQ (reference sequence). With V trimmed by 3 bases and J by 10 bases, 12 bases remained unmatched. The length of the CDR3 is 16 residues.

This clonotype was recorded a few times. The J gene is TRBJ2-7, the V gene TRBV2; TRBD2 aligns across 8 bases. This CDR3 contains 15 residues. Trimming at V came to 4 bases and at J to 7 bases, leaving 12 bases not matched to a gene. Germline CDR1 SNHLY, CDR2 FYNNEI. The CDR3 nucleotides read TGTGCCAGCAGTGGACCGGCAGCGGGAGAATGGGAGCAGTACTTC. It specifies CASSGPAAGEWEQYF.

This clonotype was observed a few times. CDR3 DNA sequence: TGTGCCAGCTCACCAAGGGACCTAGGAGAAGAGACCCAGTACTTC. It specifies CASSPRDLGEETQYF. The chain recombines TRBV18 with TRBJ2-5; either TRBD1 or TRBD2 may fit D (5 bases each). Germline CDR1 KGHSH, CDR2 LQKENI. V was pared by 2 bases and J by 3 bases, with 13 bases between. The CDR3 runs to 15 residues.

The chain uses TRBV30 and TRBJ2-7, with TRBD2 matching 13 bases. CDR1 is GTSNPN and CDR2 is SVGIG in the germline V gene (reference sequence). The CDR3 loop spans 18 amino acids. After removal of 0 bases from V and 3 bases from J, the junction contained 11 bases not matched to a gene. CDR3 region: CAWSVRWTSGRSRYEQYF. CDR3 DNA sequence: TGTGCCTGGAGTGTACGCTGGACTAGCGGGAGAAGTCGCTACGAGCAGTACTTC. Drawing the rest from reference TRBV30 and TRBJ2-7, the complete variable domain is SQTIHQWPATLVQPVGSPLSLECTVEGTSNPNLYWYRQAAGRGLQLLFYSVGIGQISSEVPQNLSASRPQDRQFILSSKKLLLSDSGFYLCAWSVRWTSGRSRYEQYFGPGTRLTVT.

This CDR3 is CASSHTQLRDPTNEQFF. CDR3 DNA sequence: TGTGCCAGCAGCCACACCCAGCTGCGCGATCCGACCAATGAGCAGTTCTTC. The chain links TRBV7-2 to TRBJ2-1; D gene unclear. Trimming removed 5 bases from V and 6 bases from J, with 23 bases in between. The length of the CDR3 is 17 residues. Germline loops: CDR1 SGHTA, CDR2 FQGNSA.

This clonotype was seen more than once but under ten times. The chain has TRBV2 and TRBJ2-5, with D unclear. Looked up from germline, CDR1 is SNHLY and CDR2 is FYNNEI. V lost 0 bases and J lost 1, with 9 bases in between. The CDR3 has 15 amino acids. The CDR3: CASSEALDFQETQYF. In DNA, the CDR3 is TGTGCCAGCAGTGAAGCGCTGGATTTCCAAGAGACCCAGTACTTC.

CDR3 bases: TGTGCCAGCAGTATAGGGGGCTCGGGGACTGAAGCTTTCTTT. This codes for CASSIGGSGTEAFF. The chain combines TRBV6-1 with TRBJ1-1, with TRBD1 matching 7 bases. The CDR3 totals 14 residues. The junction had 8 bases not matched to a gene; V was cut back by 5 bases and J by 5 bases. Germline values: CDR1 MNHNS, CDR2 SASEGT.

This clonotype appeared many times. Compared with germline, one end of the junction differs, possibly owing to a read error. The J gene is TRBJ2-7, the V gene TRBV7-9; D unresolved. The germline V gene encodes CDR1 SEHNR and CDR2 FQNEAQ (reference sequence). CDR3 length equals 13 residues. The DNA of the CDR3 is TGCGCCAGCAGCTTGGCTGGAACCTACGAGCAGTACTTC. Its protein product is CASSLAGTYEQYF.